This T cell receptor beta chain appears in the sequencing data of a study of cytotoxic CD8 clonotypes in ibrutinib-treated CLL. The overall study: Response sampling took place at median around 12 months of treatment, range 6 to 36.

Trimming pared 5 bases from V and 8 bases from J, leaving 13 bases between. The germline V gene encodes CDR1 KGHSH and CDR2 LQKENI. The CDR3 runs to 14 residues. A note on this clone: Its matching antigen is unknown.

The table came from immunoSEQ multiplex PCR; TCRdb's copy has only in-frame clones and leaves some out. The repertoire holds fewer than 90,000 clones, with roughly two thirds as singletons. Study results and caveats: The clonality rise at ibrutinib response reflected private clonotype expansion. Upon ibrutinib response clonality rose, and upon progression it fell back toward baseline.

This TCR derives from a human donor with chronic lymphocytic leukemia. V and J are TRBV18 and TRBJ1-6; D may be TRBD1 (6 bases). This material consisted of PBMCs, taken after 12 months of ibrutinib treatment. The CDR3 spells CASSTLQGDSPLHF. CDR3 nucleotide sequence: TGTGCCAGCTCAACGCTACAGGGAGATTCACCCCTCCACTTT.